Sequencing of this TCR beta chain was carried out in a study of CD8+ T cells in alopecia areata. The study's findings and limits: Lesional tissue from the scalp (especially in alopecia totalis/universalis) showed higher clonality than normal scalp.

This clone was recorded once. Antigen: not known. J was trimmed by 0 bases and V by 1 base; bases with no gene match: 1. CDR1 is LNHNV, CDR2 YYDKDF, per germline (reference sequence). The length of the CDR3 is 16 residues. RNA was isolated and reverse transcribed to cDNA, the sequencing template. TCRdb's table, derived via immunoSEQ multiplex PCR, lists solely in-frame clones and lacks some. The data show around 200,000 clones, with 63% seen just once and more than 1.5% held by the top ten. The input for sequencing was CD4+ T cells sorted from blood, taken at week 0. This TCR derives from a human donor with alopecia areata. The chain employs TRBV15 and TRBJ2-2; 8 nucleotides agree with TRBD1. The CDR3 sequence is CATSRGDRTNTGELFF. CDR3 nucleotide sequence: TGTGCCACCAGCAGAGGGGACAGGACGAACACCGGGGAGCTGTTTTTT.